Below are 26 T cell receptor beta chains sequenced from a single sample in a study of radiotherapy plus CTLA-4 blockade in lung cancer. Data came from immunoSEQ multiplex PCR; TCRdb stores just in-frame clones and leaves some out. There are tens of thousands of clones in the sample; 84% occur only once, and around 4.8% lies in the top ten. The specimen comprised peripheral blood, sampled from a patient treated with radiotherapy plus ipilimumab. These receptors were taken from a human donor with non-small cell lung cancer whose response to radiotherapy plus ipilimumab could not be evaluated.

This rearrangement joins TRBV5-5 to TRBJ2-5; 7 bases are a match to TRBD1. V gave up 4 bases and J gave up 2 bases; unmatched junction bases: 5. This CDR3 region has 14 residues. Germline loops: CDR1 SGHKS, CDR2 YYEKEE (reference sequence). CDR3 loop: CASSPGQRQETQYF. CDR3 DNA sequence: TGTGCCAGCAGCCCGGGACAGAGGCAAGAGACCCAGTACTTC.

This clone was recorded only once. The chain links TRBV2 to TRBJ2-7, with D unclear. Germline CDR1 is SNHLY and CDR2 is FYNNEI. The V and J ends lost 0 bases and 8 bases respectively, with 8 bases between them. The CDR3 consists of 12 residues. CDR3 DNA sequence: TGTGCCAGCAGTGAAGCGCAAGCAAAGCAGTACTTC. As protein: CASSEAQAKQYF.

The rearrangement links TRBV28 to TRBJ2-7; D call uncertain. This CDR3 region has 13 residues. The V and J ends lost 8 bases and 0 bases respectively, with 11 bases between them. The germline gives CDR1 MDHEN, CDR2 SYDVKM. In DNA form, the CDR3 reads TGTGCCAGCTACGGTAGCCTCTCCTACGAGCAGTACTTC. It encodes CASYGSLSYEQYF.

Comments on this clone: An end of the junction does not agree with germline; a read error may underlie this. V gene TRBV6-6 combines with J gene TRBJ2-7, with 8 bases that match TRBD2. This CDR3 is built from 13 residues. CDR1 is MNHNY, CDR2 SVGAGI, per germline (reference sequence). CDR3 DNA sequence: TGTGCCAGCACCAAGACTAGCGAGTACGAGCAGTGCTTC. Its protein product is CASTKTSEYEQCF.

The rearrangement links TRBV27 to TRBJ2-7; 9 bases line up with TRBD1. The V gene end was trimmed by 5 bases and the J gene end by 4 bases; junction bases not matched to a gene: 6. CDR1 MNHEY and CDR2 SMNVEV come from the germline V gene (reference sequence). This CDR3 region has 14 residues. The CDR3 DNA sequence: TGTGCCAGCAGTGGCCGGGACAGGGTATACGAGCAGTACTTC. Encoded protein: CASSGRDRVYEQYF.

The V and J genes are TRBV11-2 and TRBJ2-1; 8 nucleotides line up with TRBD2. V lost 2 bases, J lost 6 bases, and 12 bases stayed unmatched. Per the germline V gene, CDR1 is SGHAT and CDR2 is FQNNGV. The CDR3 loop spans 17 amino acids. CDR3 sequence (DNA): TGTGCCAGCAGCTTATCTTTTATCGGGAGGGCTGGCAATGAGCAGTTCTTC. Protein: CASSLSFIGRAGNEQFF.

The chain joins TRBV11-3 to TRBJ2-2, with 11 bases lining up with TRBD2. Germline V gene sequence: CDR1 SGHNT, CDR2 YENEEA. Unmatched junction bases numbered 5, after V lost 5 bases and J lost 0 bases. The CDR3 has 17 residues. The CDR3 loop reads CASSPGTSGSNTGELFF. The CDR3 bases are TGTGCCAGCAGCCCAGGGACTAGCGGTTCGAACACCGGGGAGCTGTTTTTT.

This clone was seen a few times. The V gene is TRBV7-9, the J gene TRBJ2-7; 7 bases align to TRBD1. CDR3 length: 13 residues. Trimming cost V 6 bases and J 2 bases; bases outside gene matches: 4. Germline-derived CDR1 and CDR2 are SEHNR and FQNEAQ (reference sequence). CDR3 coding DNA: TGTGCCAGCAGAGGACAGGTGCCCTACGAGCAGTACTTC. As protein: CASRGQVPYEQYF. The variable domain in full, with the rest retrieved from reference TRBV7-9 and TRBJ2-7, is DTGVSQNPRHKITKRGQNVTFRCDPISEHNRLYWYRQTLGQGPEFLTYFQNEAQLEKSRLLSDRFSAERPKGSFSTLEIQRTEQGDSAMYLCASRGQVPYEQYFGPGTRLTVT.

This clone was recorded once. This rearrangement joins TRBV25-1 to TRBJ2-3; D not certain. V was pared by 6 bases and J by 2 bases, with 6 bases between. Germline values: CDR1 MGHDK, CDR2 SYGVNS. The CDR3 is 12 residues long. The CDR3 protein is CASRQTTDTQYF. CDR3 nucleotides: TGTGCCAGCAGACAGACCACAGATACGCAGTATTTT.

V gene TRBV6-1 combines with J gene TRBJ2-7; a weak D match, TRBD2 (5 bases). The CDR3 consists of 12 residues. Germline V CDR1 and CDR2: MNHNS, SASEGT. Trimming took 4 bases from V and 2 from J, leaving 6 bases between them. For the CDR3, the DNA is TGTGCCAGCAGTGGGGGAGCCTACGAGCAGTACTTC. It yields the protein CASSGGAYEQYF.

This clone was seen only once. The chain is built from TRBV28 and TRBJ2-5; D is perhaps TRBD1 (5 bases). The CDR3 totals 13 residues. Trimming removed 3 bases from V and 5 bases from J, with 10 bases in between. CDR1 and CDR2 from the germline V gene are MDHEN and SYDVKM. DNA for the CDR3: TGTGCCAGCAGTTTCACAGGCTGGGAGACCCAGTACTTC. It yields the protein CASSFTGWETQYF. The complete variable domain, with remaining parts taken from reference TRBV28 and TRBJ2-5, reads DVKVTQSSRYLVKRTGEKVFLECVQDMDHENMFWYRQDPGLGLRLIYFSYDVKMKEKGDIPEGYSVSREKKERFSLILESASTNQTSMYLCASSFTGWETQYFGPGTRLLVL.

The rearrangement joins TRBV28 to TRBJ1-4; TRBD1 matches 9 bases. The CDR3 contains 16 residues. Germline V gives CDR1 MDHEN, CDR2 SYDVKM. V lost 5 bases to trimming and J lost 10 bases; unmatched junction nucleotides: 14. The CDR3 sequence is CASSPPRRDRERKLFF. In nucleotides, the CDR3 is TGTGCCAGCAGTCCCCCCCGCCGGGACAGGGAGCGAAAACTGTTTTTT. The whole variable domain, remainder taken from reference TRBV28 and TRBJ1-4, is DVKVTQSSRYLVKRTGEKVFLECVQDMDHENMFWYRQDPGLGLRLIYFSYDVKMKEKGDIPEGYSVSREKKERFSLILESASTNQTSMYLCASSPPRRDRERKLFFGSGTQLSVL.

The sample holds one count of this clone. V is TRBV4-1 and J is TRBJ2-6; perhaps TRBD2 as D (6 bases). CDR1 is MGHRA and CDR2 is YSYEKL in the germline V gene. V was cut by 1 base and J by 1 base, with 11 bases left in between. The CDR3 is 17 amino acids. The CDR3 reads CASSQGSRGSGANVLTF. The CDR3 nucleotides read TGCGCCAGCAGCCAAGGCTCTCGGGGGTCTGGGGCCAACGTCCTGACTTTC.

The chain carries TRBV28 and TRBJ2-1, with 11 bases matching TRBD2. The CDR3 spans 14 residues. Germline V gene sequence: CDR1 MDHEN, CDR2 SYDVKM. Trimming cost V 7 bases and J 7 bases; bases outside gene matches: 6. Here the CDR3 DNA reads TGTGCCAGCATAGCGGGAGGGCCTAGGAATGAGCAGTTCTTC. Residues: CASIAGGPRNEQFF.

This chain uses TRBV9 with TRBJ2-1; TRBD2 aligns across 7 bases. CDR3 length equals 16 residues. V lost 0 bases, J lost 4 bases, and 7 bases stayed unmatched. Germline V gene data show CDR1 as SGDLS and CDR2 as YYNGEE. The DNA of the CDR3 is TGTGCCAGCAGCGTAGTAGGGGACTACAAATACAATGAGCAGTTCTTC. Its translation is CASSVVGDYKYNEQFF.

The genes are TRBV30 and TRBJ2-1, with a possible D match to TRBD1 (6 bases). Germline CDR1 reads GTSNPN; CDR2 reads SVGIG (reference sequence). This CDR3 region has 15 residues. With 7 bases removed from V and 4 bases from J, the gap between germline ends came to 20 bases. For the CDR3, the DNA is TGTGCCTTCTCGCAGGGGCAGACTCTATACAATGAGCAGTTCTTC. The encoded protein is CAFSQGQTLYNEQFF.

The rearrangement uses TRBV29-1 and TRBJ2-7, with 8 bases lining up with TRBD1. Germline V CDR1 and CDR2: SQVTM, ANQGSEA. Trimming cost V 4 bases and J 2 bases; bases outside gene matches: 4. This CDR3 has 13 residues. In nucleotides, the CDR3 is TGCAGCGTTGTGGGGACAGGAACCTACGAGCAGTACTTC. This sequence encodes CSVVGTGTYEQYF.

The V call is TRBV5-6, the J call TRBJ1-2; 10 positions agree with TRBD1. The germline V gene encodes CDR1 SGHDT and CDR2 YYEEEE. This CDR3 is built from 14 residues. The V gene end was trimmed by 4 bases and the J gene end by 7 bases; junction bases not matched to a gene: 7. The CDR3 sequence: CASSRDRGVSGYTF. In nucleotides, the CDR3 is TGTGCCAGCAGCCGGGACAGGGGTGTGAGTGGCTACACCTTC.

The rearrangement uses TRBV11-3 and TRBJ2-7; D is possibly TRBD1 (5 bases). V was pared by 2 bases and J by 7 bases, with 15 bases between. Germline values: CDR1 SGHNT, CDR2 YENEEA. CDR3 length equals 14 residues. As DNA, the CDR3 is TGTGCCAGCAGCTTAAGTCAGACAAGGGGTGAGCAGTACTTC. It is translated as CASSLSQTRGEQYF.

The chain uses TRBV15 and TRBJ2-7, with a possible D match to TRBD2 (6 bases). V was pared by 0 bases and J by 7 bases, with 7 bases between. Germline lookup yields CDR1 LNHNV and CDR2 YYDKDF (reference sequence). The CDR3 loop spans 12 amino acids. CDR3 loop: CATSRDGREQYF. Here the CDR3 DNA reads TGTGCCACCAGCAGAGATGGGAGGGAGCAGTACTTC.

CDR3 region: CASSQGPRDGTDTQYF. The CDR3 DNA reads as TGCGCCAGCAGCCAAGGGCCGCGGGACGGAACAGATACGCAGTATTTT. V usage is TRBV4-1 and J usage is TRBJ2-3; a possible D gene is TRBD2 (6 bases). Trimming pared 1 base from V and 3 bases from J, leaving 14 bases between. The CDR3 consists of 16 residues. Germline loops: CDR1 MGHRA, CDR2 YSYEKL.

The gene calls are TRBV28 and TRBJ1-1; perhaps TRBD1 as D (6 bases). Trimming pared 5 bases from V and 0 bases from J, leaving 10 bases between. This CDR3 comprises 14 residues. Germline-derived CDR1 and CDR2 are MDHEN and SYDVKM. The CDR3 nucleotides read TGTGCCAGCAGTCGGTACAGGGTGAACACTGAAGCTTTCTTT. Protein sequence: CASSRYRVNTEAFF.

This rearrangement joins TRBV7-9 to TRBJ1-4, with 10 bases identical to TRBD1. Germline-derived CDR1 and CDR2 are SEHNR and FQNEAQ (reference sequence). CDR3 length: 15 amino acids. J lost 5 bases, V lost 5 bases, and 5 bases had no gene match. CDR3 sequence reads: CASSKTGGQNEKLFF. In nucleotides, the CDR3 is TGTGCCAGCAGCAAGACAGGGGGCCAGAATGAAAAACTGTTTTTT.

V usage is TRBV4-1 and J usage is TRBJ2-1; maybe TRBD1 (6 bases). The CDR3 loop spans 16 amino acids. In germline, CDR1 is MGHRA, CDR2 YSYEKL. The V end lost 0 bases, the J end lost 2 bases, and 11 bases lay between the germline ends. In nucleotides, the CDR3 is TGCGCCAGCAGCCAAGATCCAGGGGACCCCTACAATGAGCAGTTCTTC. As protein: CASSQDPGDPYNEQFF.

The chain couples TRBV25-1 to TRBJ1-4; D is perhaps TRBD1 (6 bases). V gave up 6 bases and J gave up 5 bases, with 10 bases separating them. Germline V gives CDR1 MGHDK, CDR2 SYGVNS. There are 13 residues in the CDR3. The CDR3 spells CASRRTVNEKLFF. The CDR3 coding sequence is TGTGCCAGCAGGCGGACAGTCAATGAAAAACTGTTTTTT.

This chain connects TRBV19 to TRBJ2-7; 7 bases agree with TRBD1. CDR1 and CDR2 from the germline V gene are LNHDA and SQIVND (reference sequence). The V and J ends lost 5 bases and 6 bases, in that order; junction bases with no gene match: 7. The CDR3 sequence is 13 residues long. The CDR3 protein is CASSPKTGTEQYF. The DNA for the CDR3 is TGTGCCAGTAGTCCCAAGACAGGGACCGAGCAGTACTTC.